Shown below are 26 T cell receptor beta chains from a single sample sequenced in a study of cytomegalovirus exposure and HLA in healthy donors. In the PCR, 60 Vbeta and 13 Jbeta primers were used. The data were produced by immunoSEQ multiplex PCR, yet TCRdb's version contains in-frame clones alone and is incomplete. The table lists about 65,000 clones, 70% to 85% of them singletons, with 2.5% to 3.5% in the top ten. Sample: PBMCs. The source is a girl under 18 in good health and CMV-seropositive.

The rearrangement links TRBV5-1 to TRBJ2-1, with 9 bases lining up with TRBD1. Germline V gene lookup returns CDR1 SGHRS and CDR2 YFSETQ. The CDR3 consists of 14 residues. Unmatched junction bases numbered 5, after V lost 2 bases and J lost 8 bases. In DNA, the CDR3 is TGCGCCAGCAGCTTCGGACAGGGGAACGATGAGCAGTTCTTC. Translated: CASSFGQGNDEQFF.

This clone has more than one count but fewer than ten. The genes are TRBV6-1 and TRBJ2-7; 10 bases match TRBD1. Losses at the gene ends were 5 bases for V and 4 bases for J; bases not matched to a gene: 8. The CDR3 contains 15 residues. The germline CDR1 and CDR2 sequences are MNHNS and SASEGT. The CDR3 DNA follows: TGTGCCAGCAGTCCCCAGGGACAGGGGTTGTACGAGCAGTACTTC. Translated: CASSPQGQGLYEQYF.

This chain uses TRBV30 with TRBJ2-7; the D is unclear. V shed 2 bases and J shed 0 bases, with 8 bases lying between them. The CDR3 is 13 amino acids. CDR1 and CDR2 (germline): GTSNPN, SVGIG (reference sequence). This chain's CDR3 is CAWSKSSSYEQYF. The CDR3 nucleotides are TGTGCCTGGAGTAAGAGTAGCTCCTACGAGCAGTACTTC.

The genes are TRBV2 and TRBJ1-2; D is perhaps TRBD1 (6 bases). The CDR3 sequence is 12 residues long. Trimming removed 5 bases at V and 4 bases at J, with 8 bases between. Germline V gene sequence: CDR1 SNHLY, CDR2 FYNNEI. The CDR3 region has the DNA TGTGCCAGCAGTTACAGGGCCTATGGCTACACCTTC. It specifies CASSYRAYGYTF. Filled out from reference TRBV2 and TRBJ1-2, the complete variable domain reads EPEVTQTPSHQVTQMGQEVILRCVPISNHLYFYWYRQILGQKVEFLVSFYNNEISEKSEIFDDQFSVERPDGSNFTLKIRSTKLEDSAMYFCASSYRAYGYTFGSGTRLTVV.

This chain links TRBV7-8 with TRBJ1-5, with 11 bases aligning to TRBD1. J gave up 6 bases and V 7 bases, and 5 bases lay outside the gene matches. The germline gives CDR1 SGHVS, CDR2 FQNEAQ. There are 14 residues in the CDR3. This CDR3 is CASNTGTGGQPQHF. The DNA for the CDR3 is TGTGCCAGCAACACCGGGACAGGGGGTCAGCCCCAGCATTTT.

The chain links TRBV4-1 to TRBJ1-5; D unclear. The CDR3 sequence is 16 residues long. The V and J ends lost 1 base and 2 bases respectively, with 12 bases between them. The germline CDR1 and CDR2 sequences are MGHRA and YSYEKL. The CDR3 loop reads CASSQAGGLGNQPQHF. The CDR3 region has the DNA TGCGCCAGCAGCCAAGCTGGTGGACTAGGCAATCAGCCCCAGCATTTT.

As concerns this clone: Other DNA sequences in this sample translate to the same CDR3. The genes are TRBV18 and TRBJ1-2; TRBD1 is a possible D gene (5 bases). Germline V lookup: CDR1 KGHSH, CDR2 LQKENI. V was trimmed by 6 bases and J by 2 bases, leaving 10 bases between them. CDR3 length equals 13 residues. The CDR3 sequence: CASSLDSNYGYTF. The CDR3 DNA follows: TGTGCCAGCTCCCTCGACAGCAACTATGGCTACACCTTC.

This clone has more than one count but fewer than ten. This rearrangement joins TRBV5-4 to TRBJ1-3, with D possibly matching TRBD1 (6 bases). This CDR3 is 15 amino acids long. Germline-derived CDR1 and CDR2 are SGHNT and YYREEE (reference sequence). Trimming left V 4 bases short and J 4 bases short, with 15 bases between. Here the CDR3 DNA reads TGTGCCAGCAGCCCTACAGGGAAAGCGGGAAACACCATATATTTT. It yields the protein CASSPTGKAGNTIYF.

DNA for the CDR3: TGTGCCAGCAGTCTGGACAGGGGGTGGAATGAGCAGTTCTTC. It codes for CASSLDRGWNEQFF. This chain links TRBV21-1 with TRBJ2-1; the table names TRBD1, a call not compared with the DNA. TRBV21-1 is flagged as a pseudogene. The CDR3 runs 14 residues.

The chain couples TRBV29-1 to TRBJ2-7; 9 bases align to TRBD2. The V gene's germline CDR1 is SQVTM and CDR2 ANQGSEA. V dropped 0 bases and J dropped 9; count of bases not matched to a gene: 15. The CDR3 totals 16 residues. CDR3 in DNA: TGCAGCGTTGAAGATCTTTTAGGGCGGGAGGGCCGGGGGCAGTACTTC. Translated: CSVEDLLGREGRGQYF.

V is TRBV5-1 and J is TRBJ1-2, with no clear D. Looked up from germline, CDR1 is SGHRS and CDR2 is YFSETQ. This CDR3 has 15 residues. Between the trimmed V and J ends, which lost 0 bases and 1 base, there was a span of 10 bases. CDR3 residues: CASSLGGGSNYGYTF. The CDR3 coding sequence is TGCGCCAGCAGCTTGGGAGGTGGGAGTAACTATGGCTACACCTTC.

This clone was picked up a small number of times. The chain joins TRBV5-6 to TRBJ1-1, with TRBD1 as a possible D gene (6 bases). The germline V gene has CDR1 SGHDT and CDR2 YYEEEE. The CDR3 sequence is 14 residues long. Trimming removed 6 bases at V and 7 bases at J, with 19 bases between. CDR3 DNA sequence: TGTGCCAGCATCCTCTCCGGGGGGGCCGATGAAGCTTTCTTT. Its protein product is CASILSGGADEAFF.

The J gene is TRBJ1-4, the V gene TRBV28; D unclear. This CDR3 region has 14 residues. V lost 7 bases and J 4 bases, leaving 13 bases between the germline ends. Germline values: CDR1 MDHEN, CDR2 SYDVKM. CDR3 in amino acids: CASTTWRGNEKLFF. CDR3 nucleotides: TGTGCCAGCACCACATGGCGGGGTAATGAAAAACTGTTTTTT.

A remark on this clone: Compared with germline, one end of the junction differs, possibly owing to a read error. CDR3 DNA: TGCAGTGCTGCAGGTCCTACTGTTTTC. Translation gives CSAAGPTVF. The chain has TRBV20-1 and TRBJ1-2; no reliable D call. The length of the CDR3 is 9 residues. Germline CDR1 and CDR2: DFQATT and SNEGSKA (reference sequence).

This rearrangement joins TRBV6-5 to TRBJ2-1; D gene ambiguous. Germline assignment: CDR1 MNHEY and CDR2 SVGAGI. The CDR3 runs 13 residues. The V gene lost 0 bases and the J gene lost 10 bases, with 10 bases spanning the gap. The CDR3 protein is CASSYSWAREQFF. CDR3 sequence (DNA): TGTGCCAGCAGTTACTCATGGGCCAGGGAGCAGTTCTTC.

This clone was detected once. This chain links TRBV29-1 with TRBJ2-7, with 8 bases fitting TRBD2. V gave up 2 bases and J gave up 2 bases; unmatched junction bases: 14. Germline values: CDR1 SQVTM, CDR2 ANQGSEA. The CDR3 has 17 residues. Here the CDR3 DNA reads TGCAGCGTTGAAATTTTAGCCGGGACTAGTTCCCCCTACGAGCAGTACTTC. Encoded protein: CSVEILAGTSSPYEQYF.

The J gene is TRBJ1-1, the V gene TRBV5-1, with 7 bases lining up with TRBD1. Unmatched junction bases numbered 9, after V lost 4 bases and J lost 0 bases. The germline V gene has CDR1 SGHRS and CDR2 YFSETQ. The CDR3 consists of 16 residues. This CDR3 reads CASSETGPMMNTEAFF. The CDR3 nucleotides read TGCGCCAGCAGCGAGACAGGGCCCATGATGAACACTGAAGCTTTCTTT.

This clone was observed a single time. V gene TRBV6-5 combines with J gene TRBJ2-7; 9 nucleotides match TRBD1. Germline V CDR1 and CDR2: MNHEY, SVGAGI. This CDR3 comprises 15 residues. V shed 0 bases and J 12 bases; nucleotides not matched to a gene: 12. The CDR3 loop reads CASSYSKWDREGLYF. The CDR3 nucleotides read TGTGCCAGCAGTTACTCGAAATGGGACAGGGAAGGACTGTACTTC.

V is TRBV11-2 and J is TRBJ2-7; a possible D gene is TRBD2 (7 bases). From germline, CDR1 is SGHAT and CDR2 FQNNGV. The germline V and J ends were trimmed by 3 bases and 4 bases, with 19 bases remaining between them. The CDR3 contains 16 residues. CDR3 DNA: TGTGCCAGCAGCTTTCTTACGAGGGGGGGACGATACGAGCAGTACTTC. Translating gives CASSFLTRGGRYEQYF.

This clone has a handful of counts. This chain uses TRBV4-1 with TRBJ1-5; D unclear. There are 13 residues in the CDR3. V was pared by 4 bases and J by 5 bases, with 9 bases between. CDR1 MGHRA and CDR2 YSYEKL come from the germline V gene. CDR3 bases: TGCGCCAGCAGCCTAGAACGGGATCAGCCCCAGCATTTT. This gives the protein CASSLERDQPQHF.

The rearrangement joins TRBV9 to TRBJ1-2; TRBD1 matches at 7 bases. V shed 4 bases, J shed 4 bases, and the junction held 4 bases outside the gene matches. The length of the CDR3 is 13 residues. The germline CDR1 and CDR2 sequences are SGDLS and YYNGEE. The CDR3 protein is CASSPGTVYGYTF. CDR3 sequence (DNA): TGTGCCAGCAGCCCTGGGACAGTCTATGGCTACACCTTC.

This sequence joins TRBV12-5 and TRBJ2-2; 11 bases agree with TRBD1. Germline lookup yields CDR1 LGHNT and CDR2 FRNRAP. This CDR3 has 15 amino acids. The ends lost 5 bases at V and 7 bases at J; junction bases unmatched: 6. The CDR3 protein is CASGLRTGGFGELFF. CDR3 DNA sequence: TGTGCTAGTGGTCTTCGGACAGGGGGCTTCGGGGAGCTGTTTTTT.

CDR3 sequence: CASSQPGTEAFF. In nucleotides, the CDR3 is TGTGCCAGCAGTCAGCCGGGGACTGAAGCTTTCTTT. The chain has TRBV28 and TRBJ1-1; the D is unclear. The CDR3 length is 12 residues. CDR1 and CDR2 (germline): MDHEN, SYDVKM. Between the trimmed V and J ends, which lost 5 bases and 5 bases, there was a span of 9 bases.

The V and J genes are TRBV11-3 and TRBJ2-3, with D maybe TRBD1 (8 bases). V was shortened by 5 bases and J by 9 bases, with 24 bases between the two germline ends. The CDR3 totals 16 residues. Germline V gives CDR1 SGHNT, CDR2 YENEEA. The CDR3 loop reads CASSLRNQAGTGTQYF. The DNA for the CDR3 is TGTGCCAGCAGCCTTCGTAACCAAGCGGGGACAGGCACGCAGTATTTT.

This chain joins TRBV4-3 and TRBJ2-1; the D is unclear. The germline V gene has CDR1 LGHNA and CDR2 YSLEER. The length of the CDR3 is 15 residues. With 2 bases removed from V and 0 bases from J, the gap between germline ends came to 8 bases. The CDR3 here is CASSQQDYSYNEQFF. The CDR3 DNA reads TGCGCCAGCAGCCAACAGGATTACTCCTACAATGAGCAGTTCTTC.

The gene calls are TRBV4-3 and TRBJ1-1; a possible D gene is TRBD1 (5 bases). V dropped 8 bases and J dropped 6 bases, with 19 bases sitting between them. CDR3 length: 14 amino acids. The germline CDR1 and CDR2 sequences are LGHNA and YSLEER. CDR3 DNA: TGCGCCAGCCACCCCCCCCCGGTAGGGGCTGAAGCTTTCTTT. Translating it yields CASHPPPVGAEAFF.